This T cell receptor (beta chain) came from a study of OX40 agonist ivuxolimab in advanced cancers. Libraries were prepared by immunoSEQ multiplex PCR; TCRdb keeps only in-frame clonotypes and omits some of them. The sample contains 85,000 to 100,000 clones, about 90% of which appear only once. Source: CD4+ or CD8+ T cells sorted from blood, taken in a trial of the OX40 agonist ivuxolimab. This sequence originates from an adult with an advanced solid tumor such as melanoma, head and neck, liver or kidney cancer.

CDR3 in amino acids: CASSLNGDSNQPQHF. In DNA form, the CDR3 reads TGCGCCAGCAGCTTGAACGGGGATAGCAATCAGCCCCAGCATTTT. The gene calls are TRBV5-1 and TRBJ1-5; no firm D call. V lost 1 base to trimming and J lost 0 bases, with 8 bases between them. CDR1 and CDR2 from the germline V gene are SGHRS and YFSETQ. CDR3 size: 15 residues.